Listed here are 25 T cell receptor beta chains from one sample, sequenced in a study of T cells in Graves' hyperthyroidism and ophthalmopathy. Amplified TCR beta CDR3 regions derived from RNA transcripts. The HTBI set primed first-round TCR CDR3 RT-PCR. One entry per CDR3 protein, called by TCRdb with MiXCR from the multiplex PCR reads. Here the sample spans hundreds of thousands of distinct CDR3 sequences, about a sixth being singletons. The sample was blood. All receptors derive from a woman in her 40s with Graves' ophthalmopathy.

Concerning this clonotype itself: This may be a read error, as it is one base from a much larger clone. The V call is TRBV18, the J call TRBJ1-1; maybe TRBD1 (5 bases). The CDR3 covers 13 residues. Germline V gives CDR1 KGHSH, CDR2 LQKENI. CDR3 in amino acids: CAGSPGPGTEAFF. CDR3 nucleotide sequence: TGTGCCGGCTCACCAGGGCCGGGGACTGAAGCTTTCTTT.

V and J are TRBV18 and TRBJ1-1; D remains unclear. Trimming stripped 6 bases from V and 8 bases from J, with 16 bases between. The CDR3 has 13 residues. Germline V gives CDR1 KGHSH, CDR2 LQKENI. CDR3 in amino acids: CASSGEGPWEAFF. The CDR3 coding sequence is TGTGCCAGCTCGGGTGAAGGTCCCTGGGAAGCTTTCTTT.

This clonotype was observed at least ten times. The chain has TRBV11-2 and TRBJ2-7; 8 positions agree with TRBD2. V was pared by 2 bases and J by 0 bases, with 6 bases of the junction left unmatched. CDR1 and CDR2 from the germline V gene are SGHAT and FQNNGV. CDR3 length: 16 residues. The CDR3 DNA follows: TGTGCCAGCAGCTTAACGACTAGCGAAGTCTCCTACGAGCAGTACTTC. It is translated as CASSLTTSEVSYEQYF.

This clonotype has at least ten counts. CDR3 loop: CSARLDGYEQYF. The CDR3 region has the DNA TGCAGTGCTAGGCTGGACGGCTACGAGCAGTACTTC. This chain joins TRBV20-1 and TRBJ2-7; D unresolved. CDR3 length: 12 residues. Trimming took 3 bases from V and 3 from J, leaving 9 bases between them. Germline V gives CDR1 DFQATT, CDR2 SNEGSKA (reference sequence).

This clonotype came up many times. The chain joins TRBV20-1 to TRBJ2-3; TRBD1 aligns across 8 bases. The CDR3 runs to 13 residues. The V segment lost 5 bases and the J segment 2 bases; nucleotides outside the gene matches: 3. Germline CDR1 DFQATT, CDR2 SNEGSKA (reference sequence). The CDR3 DNA follows: TGCAGTGCTGCGGACAGGGACACAGATACGCAGTATTTT. It translates to CSAADRDTDTQYF.

This clonotype has a handful of counts. The chain recombines TRBV29-1 with TRBJ1-2; D remains ambiguous. The germline V and J ends were trimmed by 0 bases and 4 bases, with 21 bases remaining between them. The CDR3 is 17 residues long. From germline, CDR1 is SQVTM and CDR2 ANQGSEA. The CDR3 here is CSVEDGFTRKGGYGYTF. The CDR3 coding sequence is TGCAGCGTTGAAGATGGGTTTACCCGGAAAGGAGGCTATGGCTACACCTTC.

This clonotype has at least ten counts. The V call is TRBV20-1, the J call TRBJ1-1; TRBD1 matches at 7 bases. CDR1 is DFQATT, CDR2 SNEGSKA, per germline (reference sequence). The junction had 7 bases not matched to a gene; V was cut back by 3 bases and J by 3 bases. The CDR3 has 14 residues. CDR3 nucleotide sequence: TGCAGTGCTAGTTGGGCAGACAGGGACACTGAAGCTTTCTTT. Translating gives CSASWADRDTEAFF.

This clonotype occurred a few times. This chain links TRBV19 with TRBJ1-1; maybe TRBD1 (5 bases). V lost 8 bases, J lost 4 bases, and 11 bases lay in between. Germline V lookup: CDR1 LNHDA, CDR2 SQIVND (reference sequence). The CDR3 is 12 residues long. DNA for the CDR3: TGTGCCAGTGTAAGCCAGGGCACTGAAGCTTTCTTT. Residues: CASVSQGTEAFF.

The chain employs TRBV10-3 and TRBJ2-7; the match to TRBD2 covers 13 bases. The CDR3 length is 15 residues. The V segment lost 6 bases and the J segment 2 bases; nucleotides outside the gene matches: 4. The germline gives CDR1 ENHRY, CDR2 SYGVKD. CDR3: CAIRGTSGDPYEQYF. CDR3 bases: TGTGCCATCAGGGGGACTAGCGGGGACCCCTACGAGCAGTACTTC.

CDR3 nucleotide sequence: TGCGCCAGCAGCCAAGAGGAGTACTCCTACAATGAGCAGTTCTTC. Amino acids: CASSQEEYSYNEQFF. The chain has TRBV4-1 and TRBJ2-1, with unresolved D. The V and J ends lost 0 bases and 0 bases respectively, with 6 bases between them. The CDR3 is made up of 15 amino acids. CDR1 and CDR2 from the germline V gene are MGHRA and YSYEKL.

The rearrangement joins TRBV19 to TRBJ2-3; D ambiguous. The CDR3 sequence is 13 residues long. Germline V gives CDR1 LNHDA, CDR2 SQIVND (reference sequence). V was clipped by 6 bases and J by 6 bases, with 13 bases between them. The CDR3 loop is CASRLKSVDTQYF. In nucleotides, the CDR3 is TGTGCCAGTAGATTGAAGTCCGTGGATACGCAGTATTTT.

This clonotype showed up many times. This chain joins TRBV11-1 and TRBJ2-5; D call uncertain. The CDR3 is 12 amino acids. The V gene lost 2 bases and the J gene lost 4 bases, with 5 bases spanning the gap. Germline assignment: CDR1 SGHAT and CDR2 FQDESV (reference sequence). This CDR3 is CASSLTVETQYF. The CDR3 DNA is TGTGCCAGCAGCTTAACGGTAGAGACCCAGTACTTC.

This clonotype was counted a few times. J is TRBJ2-1 and V is TRBV11-2; TRBD2 matches 7 bases. CDR1 and CDR2 from the germline V gene are SGHAT and FQNNGV. This CDR3 is 15 amino acids long. V dropped 4 bases and J dropped 8; count of bases not matched to a gene: 11. CDR3: CASSWWEGRFDEQFF. The CDR3 DNA follows: TGTGCCAGCAGCTGGTGGGAGGGCAGGTTCGATGAGCAGTTCTTC.

This clonotype was observed a handful of times. The CDR3, as DNA: TGTGCCAGCAGCTTAGCGGGAGAGATATACGAGCAGTACTTC. Translating it yields CASSLAGEIYEQYF. This sequence joins TRBV7-2 and TRBJ2-7; tentatively, D is TRBD2 (5 bases). The CDR3 covers 14 residues. Germline lookup yields CDR1 SGHTA and CDR2 FQGNSA. Trimming took off 0 bases at V and 4 bases at J, with 10 bases between the two ends.

The table lists this clonotype with many counts. The chain recombines TRBV2 with TRBJ1-1; tentatively, D is TRBD1 (5 bases). CDR1 and CDR2 from the germline V gene are SNHLY and FYNNEI. Between the trimmed V and J ends, which lost 3 bases and 5 bases, there was a span of 10 bases. The CDR3 extends over 13 amino acids. The DNA for the CDR3 is TGTGCCAGCAGTGAGCCCAGGGTGACTGAAGCTTTCTTT. It encodes CASSEPRVTEAFF.

This clonotype was counted at least ten times. The chain links TRBV28 to TRBJ2-6; D assignment may be TRBD1 or TRBD2 (6 bases each). Trimming removed 3 bases at V and 4 bases at J, with 13 bases between. In germline, CDR1 is MDHEN, CDR2 SYDVKM. This CDR3 has 16 residues. CDR3 amino acids: CASSLEGESGANVLTF. As DNA, the CDR3 is TGTGCCAGCAGTTTGGAGGGGGAATCCGGGGCCAACGTCCTGACTTTC.

This clonotype was recorded a few times. Written as DNA, the CDR3 is TGTGCCAGCACAACAGGGGGTACCGCTGGGGCCAACGTCCTGACTTTC. Translating it yields CASTTGGTAGANVLTF. The chain uses TRBV28 and TRBJ2-6; 8 bases fit TRBD1. Germline-derived CDR1 and CDR2 are MDHEN and SYDVKM. CDR3 length: 16 residues. Trimming removed 7 bases from V and 2 bases from J; junction bases left unmatched: 7.

To note about this clonotype: Being one base from a much bigger clone, this may be a read error. J is TRBJ2-3 and V is TRBV2; D is unclear. Germline V gene data show CDR1 as SNHLY and CDR2 as FYNNEI. V lost 8 bases and J lost 1, with 10 bases in between. This CDR3 has 13 residues. CDR3 region: CASGGQRTDTQYF. The CDR3 coding sequence is TGTGCCAGCGGTGGGCAGCGCACAGATACGCAGTATTTT.

The rearrangement joins TRBV12-3 or TRBV12-4 to TRBJ2-1; possibly TRBD1 for D (5 bases). The CDR3 loop spans 13 amino acids. Trimming removed 5 bases from V and 8 bases from J, with 13 bases in between. The CDR3 reads CASSPDTTDEQFF. CDR3 sequence (DNA): TGTGCCAGCAGTCCGGACACGACCGATGAGCAGTTCTTC.

The chain couples TRBV7-2 to TRBJ1-1; a weak D match, TRBD1 (5 bases). Germline CDR1 SGHTA, CDR2 FQGNSA. The ends were cut back, 5 bases at V and 6 bases at J, with 13 bases in the middle. This CDR3 region has 13 residues. Written as DNA, the CDR3 is TGTGCCAGCAGCCGTAACCCGGGGGCTGAAGCTTTCTTT. Its translation is CASSRNPGAEAFF.

In this sample, this clonotype turned up many times. The chain employs TRBV28 and TRBJ2-7, with unresolved D. V lost 8 bases, J lost 5 bases, and 13 bases lay in between. CDR1 and CDR2 from the germline V gene are MDHEN and SYDVKM. The CDR3 covers 12 residues. DNA of the CDR3: TGTGCCAGCGGCAAAAGAAGAGACGAGCAGTACTTC. It specifies CASGKRRDEQYF.

The CDR3 sequence is CASRAQGAGYTF. The DNA of the CDR3 is TGTGCCAGCAGAGCGCAGGGGGCGGGCTACACCTTC. The gene calls are TRBV6-1 and TRBJ1-2; TRBD1 matches 8 bases. The CDR3 runs to 12 residues. CDR1 and CDR2 (germline): MNHNS, SASEGT. V was pared by 6 bases and J by 8 bases, with 5 bases of the junction left unmatched.

The chain employs TRBV6-1 and TRBJ1-4; the D gene is possibly TRBD1 (6 bases). The CDR3 has 16 residues. In germline, CDR1 is MNHNS, CDR2 SASEGT. V lost 5 bases and J lost 2, with 15 bases in between. The CDR3 DNA is TGTGCCAGCAGTACAGGGTTATCGAGGACTAATGAAAAACTGTTTTTT. It is translated as CASSTGLSRTNEKLFF.

This clonotype was observed many times. V usage is TRBV28 and J usage is TRBJ1-1; tentatively, D is TRBD1 (6 bases). Germline assignment: CDR1 MDHEN and CDR2 SYDVKM. This CDR3 region has 15 residues. The V end was cut by 1 base, the J end by 8 bases, with 17 bases between. This CDR3 is CASSLLEPGQAEAFF. CDR3 nucleotide sequence: TGTGCCAGCAGTTTATTGGAGCCGGGACAAGCCGAAGCTTTCTTT. The full variable domain, completed using reference TRBV28 and TRBJ1-1, is DVKVTQSSRYLVKRTGEKVFLECVQDMDHENMFWYRQDPGLGLRLIYFSYDVKMKEKGDIPEGYSVSREKKERFSLILESASTNQTSMYLCASSLLEPGQAEAFFGQGTRLTVV.

Comments on this clonotype: This may be a read error: a much more frequent sequence differs by one nucleotide. V usage is TRBV12-3 or TRBV12-4 and J usage is TRBJ1-2; no clear D. V was trimmed by 5 bases and J by 4 bases, leaving 5 bases between them. The CDR3 has 11 amino acids. In DNA form, the CDR3 reads TGTGCCAGCAGTCAAACCTATGGCTACACCTTC. Translated: CASSQTYGYTF.